The T cell receptor beta chain described here comes from a study of T cells expressing NK-cell markers (dated by TCRdb to 2020 to 2021). Describing the broader study: Three sorted T-cell subsets (CD3+CD56+NKG2C+, CD3+CD56+NKG2C- and CD3+CD56-NKG2C+) from under 10 donors had their TCR beta-chain repertoires profiled. The eight sequenced donors were randomly selected healthy volunteers, three men and five women. Sequencing of the libraries produced 2 x 150 bp reads on Illumina HiSeq 2000/2500, MiSeq or NextSeq. Seven of the eight sequenced donors were HCMV-seropositive and one was HCMV-seronegative. Overall study results and their limits: For over five donors, the dominant CD3+CD56+NKG2C+ clonotypes were among the top 10 CD8+ clonotypes and accounted for roughly 1.0-8% of CD8+ T cells. Those dominant clonotypes were again the most abundant among CD3+CD56-NKG2C+ cells in a few donors, at roughly 28.3-60.1%. Whether the expanded NKG2C-expressing T cell clones were specific for HCMV antigens was left unclear.

Reading from cysteine to phenylalanine, the CDR3 counts 15 amino acids. No nucleotide data were recorded. The germline V gene yields SGHRS for CDR1 and YFSETQ for CDR2. HCMV serostatus was determined by detecting HCMV-specific IgG in serum with a commercial ELISA kit. Peripheral blood mononuclear cells were isolated from blood by Ficoll density gradient centrifugation. Sequencing was performed on an Illumina HiSeq 2000. TCR beta cDNA libraries were made by 5'RACE template switching that added a universal primer site and unique molecular identifiers. Synthesis of cDNA was primed from the TCR beta constant segment and was followed by two consecutive PCR amplification steps. The original methods were these. MIGEC handled demultiplexing of the reads and grouping by UMI, while MiTCR was used to assemble and quantify clonotypes. Only TCR cDNA sequences supported by at least two reads were kept to exclude erroneous sequences. The tcR package was used for downstream repertoire analysis, and clonotypes were matched across fractions by CDR3 nucleotide sequence plus V segment. VDJmatch was used to annotate antigen specificity against VDJdb, with one amino acid substitution in CDR3 allowed. The reads underwent TCRdb reprocessing, giving one record for each CDR3 protein sequence and no DNA. These V and J calls are TCRdb output, not the study's own analysis. In this sample's table one finds 450,000 to 600,000 distinct CDR3 sequences. Of the sample, roughly 3.6% is held by the ten largest clones.

With respect to this clonotype: Its specific antigen is unknown.

Here the chain combines TRBV5-1 and TRBJ2-1; absent DNA, TCRdb's TRBD2 call cannot be checked. The sequenced sample consisted of blood T cells: a sorted CD56 or NKG2C T cell subset, CD4+ or CD8+ T cells, or bulk PBMC T cells (not recorded which). The clonotype was recovered from a man in his late teens or twenties in good health. Donor details come from another sample of the same person, matched by shared clones. The CDR3 here reads CASSLRRTEHNEQFF. With the rest looked up from the reference TRBV5-1 and TRBJ2-1 genes rather than sequenced, the full variable domain is KAGVTQTPRYLIKTRGQQVTLSCSPISGHRSVSWYQQTPGQGLQFLFEYFSETQRNKGNFPGRFSGRQFSNSRSEMNVSTLELGDSALYLCASSLRRTEHNEQFFGPGTRLTVL.